The source of this T cell receptor beta chain is a study of tumor-infiltrating lymphocytes in localized non-small cell lung cancer. Study in general: The cohort mixed smokers and never-smokers, several histologies, and some post-neoadjuvant-chemotherapy samples.

V was trimmed by 4 bases and J by 5 bases, leaving 16 bases between them. This CDR3 region has 15 residues. Germline V gives CDR1 SGHKS, CDR2 YYEKEE (reference sequence). TCRdb keeps only in-frame clones here, not all; method: immunoSEQ multiplex PCR. The table lists about 23,000 clones, 73% of them singletons. The receptor comes from a human donor with non-small cell lung cancer. The genes are TRBV5-5 and TRBJ1-5; a weak D match, TRBD1 (5 bases). Sequenced material: lung tumor tissue. CDR3 sequence reads: CASSLVGDPHQPQHF. The CDR3 DNA follows: TGTGCCAGCAGCCTGGTGGGGGACCCCCATCAGCCCCAGCATTTT.